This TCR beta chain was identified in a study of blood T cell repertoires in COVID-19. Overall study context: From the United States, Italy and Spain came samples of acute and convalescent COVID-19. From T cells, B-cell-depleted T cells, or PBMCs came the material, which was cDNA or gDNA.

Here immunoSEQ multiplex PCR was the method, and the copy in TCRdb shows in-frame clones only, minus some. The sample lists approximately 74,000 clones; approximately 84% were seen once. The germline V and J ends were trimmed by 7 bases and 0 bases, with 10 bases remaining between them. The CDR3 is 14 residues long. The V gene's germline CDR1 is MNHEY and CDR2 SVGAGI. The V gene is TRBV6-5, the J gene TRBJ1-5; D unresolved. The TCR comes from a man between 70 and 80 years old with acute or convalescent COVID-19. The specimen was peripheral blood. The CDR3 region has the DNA TGTGCCAGCACGGCGGTTTATAGCAATCAGCCCCAGCATTTT. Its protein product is CASTAVYSNQPQHF.